This T cell receptor beta chain was documented in a study of T cell repertoires in cytomegalovirus infection. The wider study: Both CMV infection and a matching HLA type were indicated by public TCR beta signatures.

V lost 6 bases and J lost 4; bases outside the gene matches: 9. This CDR3 is 16 amino acids long. Germline V gene lookup returns CDR1 MDHEN and CDR2 SYDVKM. This clonotype was seen at least ten times. The antigen remains unidentified. TCRdb called the reads again in MiXCR, with one record for every CDR3 protein. The data hold 250,000 to 300,000 distinct CDR3 sequences, with roughly an eighth observed a single time. General study findings and limits: Summed public TCR beta family frequency identified CMV carriers bearing the relevant HLA. Dominating the ex vivo response were HLA-C-restricted CMV-specific TCR beta clonotypes.

This clonotype was sampled from a human donor in good health (CMV status not recorded). Some clones in this sample may be carry-over from other donors' samples. Sequenced material: PBMCs. The rearrangement uses TRBV28 and TRBJ2-2, with TRBD1 matching 9 bases. DNA of the CDR3: TGTGCCAGCAGCGTCACAGGGGGCGTGGGCACCGGGGAGCTGTTTTTT. It translates to CASSVTGGVGTGELFF. Full variable domain (remainder filled in from reference TRBV28 and TRBJ2-2): DVKVTQSSRYLVKRTGEKVFLECVQDMDHENMFWYRQDPGLGLRLIYFSYDVKMKEKGDIPEGYSVSREKKERFSLILESASTNQTSMYLCASSVTGGVGTGELFFGEGSRLTVL.